This section outlines one T cell receptor beta chain sequence together with its context. The data belong to a study of CD8+CD57+ T cells in acquired aplastic anemia. Study details: Yields of DNA that came from sorted CD4+ and CD8+ cells averaged roughly 3.2 ug.

V lost 0 bases and J lost 10, with 4 bases in between. CDR3 length equals 11 residues. From germline, CDR1 is ENHRY and CDR2 SYGVKD. TCR beta VDJ and CDR3 were profiled, and genomic DNA was the template. Via MiXCR, TCRdb re-called the reads, giving one row per CDR3 protein. The table has about 180,000 distinct CDR3 sequences, just over 45% seen once; the top ten hold approximately 2.9%. The V and J genes are TRBV10-3 and TRBJ2-1; no clear D gene. Material: sorted CD4+, CD8+, or CD8+CD57+ T cells (not recorded which) from PBMCs. This TCR was sampled from a human donor in good health. For the CDR3, the DNA is TGTGCCATCAGTGAGTCGGGGGAGCAGTTCTTC. It translates to CAISESGEQFF.